This T cell receptor (beta chain) was sequenced in a study of blood T cell repertoires in COVID-19. Study as a whole: COVID-19 samples, acute and convalescent, were from the United States, Italy and Spain. The analysed material was cDNA or gDNA that came from T cells, B-cell-depleted T cells, or PBMCs.

The CDR3 runs to 16 residues. V gave up 5 bases and J gave up 10 bases, with 21 bases separating them. Per germline, CDR1 SGHVS and CDR2 FNYEAQ. As handled by the study authors: Amplification of reference gene primers was used by the study to estimate nucleated cell counts. TCRdb's table, derived via immunoSEQ multiplex PCR, lists solely in-frame clones and lacks some. The V and J calls and clone size were taken over from that table, and D and trimming were inferred from the DNA. The sample holds under 200,000 clones, roughly 86% seen once. V and J are TRBV7-6 and TRBJ1-6; D perhaps matches TRBD1 (6 bases). The receptor's source is a man aged 50 or older with active or convalescent COVID-19. The sample comprised peripheral blood. In DNA form, the CDR3 reads TGTGCCAGCAGCCCCGCGGGGGGCCGGCTTTTGTCACCCCTCCACTTT. Translating it yields CASSPAGGRLLSPLHF.